The 11 T cell receptor beta chains given below trace back to one sample, sequenced in a study of T cells in Graves' hyperthyroidism and ophthalmopathy. TCR beta CDR3 sequences were amplified from RNA transcripts. First-round RT-PCR targeting the TCR CDR3 was performed with the HTBI primer set. Via MiXCR, TCRdb re-called the multiplex PCR reads, giving one row per CDR3 protein. Of around 500,000 distinct CDR3 sequences detected, 14% appear once; the ten largest clones hold roughly 13%. Sequenced: blood. The receptors stem from a woman aged 40-49 years with Graves' hyperthyroidism.

The CDR3 loop is CSAWAARKETQYF. CDR3 in DNA: TGCAGTGCTTGGGCTGCGAGGAAAGAGACCCAGTACTTC. J is TRBJ2-5 and V is TRBV20-1; no definite D call. Germline lookup yields CDR1 DFQATT and CDR2 SNEGSKA (reference sequence). The CDR3 totals 13 residues. Deletions cut 5 bases from V and 3 bases from J, with 13 bases between.

This clonotype was picked up many times. V is TRBV12-3 or TRBV12-4 and J is TRBJ1-2; D is ambiguous. V lost 5 bases to trimming and J lost 0 bases, with 7 bases between them. The CDR3 runs to 13 residues. CDR3 amino acids: CASSQLANYGYTF. The CDR3 nucleotides read TGTGCCAGCAGTCAACTAGCTAACTATGGCTACACCTTC.

Remarks on this clonotype: This may stem from a read error, because a much larger clone lies one nucleotide away. The chain combines TRBV27 with TRBJ1-2; 8 bases map to TRBD1. CDR3 size: 14 residues. Losses at the gene ends were 8 bases for V and 2 bases for J; bases not matched to a gene: 7. The germline gives CDR1 MNHEY, CDR2 SMNVEV (reference sequence). CDR3 protein: CASRTGPPNYGYTF. The DNA for the CDR3 is TGTGCCAGCCGGACAGGGCCCCCAAACTATGGCTACACCTTC.

This clonotype was seen at least ten times. J is TRBJ2-1 and V is TRBV11-2; 8 bases align to TRBD2. J gave up 0 bases and V 5 bases, and 18 bases lay outside the gene matches. CDR3 length: 20 amino acids. In germline, CDR1 is SGHAT, CDR2 FQNNGV. The CDR3, as DNA: TGTGCCAGCAGCCCACCCCGCTCGACGGTAGCGGGACCCTCCTACAATGAGCAGTTCTTC. Amino acids: CASSPPRSTVAGPSYNEQFF.

At least ten counts were recorded for this clonotype. The V gene is TRBV28, the J gene TRBJ2-7, with 13 nucleotides matching TRBD2. The germline gives CDR1 MDHEN, CDR2 SYDVKM. This CDR3 has 14 residues. V was clipped by 6 bases and J by 2 bases; unmatched bases: 1. The CDR3 DNA reads as TGTGCCAGCAGGGGACTAGCGGGAACCTACGAGCAGTACTTC. Protein product: CASRGLAGTYEQYF. The whole variable domain, filled in from reference TRBV28 and TRBJ2-7, reads DVKVTQSSRYLVKRTGEKVFLECVQDMDHENMFWYRQDPGLGLRLIYFSYDVKMKEKGDIPEGYSVSREKKERFSLILESASTNQTSMYLCASRGLAGTYEQYFGPGTRLTVT.

This clonotype was seen a few times. The chain is built from TRBV4-1 and TRBJ2-1, with no clear D. Trimming shortened V by 1 base and J by 7 bases, and 8 bases separated the two germline ends. The CDR3 loop spans 13 amino acids. The germline CDR1 and CDR2 sequences are MGHRA and YSYEKL. CDR3: CASSQVQVNEQFF. The CDR3 coding sequence is TGCGCCAGCAGCCAAGTCCAGGTGAATGAGCAGTTCTTC.

This clonotype has ten or more counts. The V call is TRBV6-1, the J call TRBJ2-3; 12 nucleotides agree with TRBD2. Germline loops: CDR1 MNHNS, CDR2 SASEGT. This CDR3 has 14 residues. V shed 7 bases and J 4 bases; nucleotides not matched to a gene: 3. CDR3 protein: CASTTSGRPDTQYF. The CDR3 bases are TGTGCCAGCACGACTAGCGGGAGACCAGATACGCAGTATTTT.

The V and J genes are TRBV6-1 and TRBJ2-5; TRBD1 matches at 8 bases. CDR3 size: 14 residues. Losses at the gene ends were 6 bases for V and 0 bases for J; bases not matched to a gene: 3. In germline, CDR1 is MNHNS, CDR2 SASEGT. The CDR3 protein is CASRPTGDQETQYF. The CDR3 coding sequence is TGTGCCAGCAGACCGACAGGGGACCAAGAGACCCAGTACTTC.

The chain carries TRBV6-1 and TRBJ2-1; D is perhaps TRBD1 (6 bases). The germline V and J ends were trimmed by 6 bases and 1 base, with 16 bases remaining between them. The CDR3 loop spans 16 amino acids. The germline gives CDR1 MNHNS, CDR2 SASEGT. The CDR3 loop reads CASRPPRDTSYNEQFF. CDR3 DNA sequence: TGTGCCAGCAGGCCCCCTCGGGACACATCCTACAATGAGCAGTTCTTC.

This clonotype has more than one count but fewer than ten. The chain combines TRBV6-1 with TRBJ1-4; the D is unclear. Trimming stripped 6 bases from V and 10 bases from J, with 9 bases between. The CDR3 is made up of 11 amino acids. The germline gives CDR1 MNHNS, CDR2 SASEGT. CDR3 amino acids: CASSAHGKLFF. Written as DNA, the CDR3 is TGTGCCAGCAGCGCACATGGAAAACTGTTTTTT.

This clonotype was recorded a few times. A clone one base away is much larger, so this may be a read error. This chain links TRBV12-3 or TRBV12-4 with TRBJ2-5, with 7 bases lining up with TRBD1. J lost 4 bases, V lost 6 bases, and 5 bases had no gene match. The CDR3 length is 13 residues. This CDR3 is CASREQGRETQYF. The CDR3 DNA sequence: TGTGCCAGCAGAGAACAGGGGCGAGAGACCCAGTACTTC.